This TCR beta chain came from a study of control samples from healthy donors and cancer patients. TCRdb's copy holds only in-frame clones and misses some; the assay was immunoSEQ multiplex PCR. The sample lists around 26,000 clones; 82% were seen once. This receptor was obtained from a man between 60 and 75 years old with colorectal cancer. Material: PBMCs.

The CDR3 coding sequence is TGCAGCGTTGAACCCTCTAGGCAGACAACCTACAATGAGCAGTTCTTC. Translation gives CSVEPSRQTTYNEQFF. The V and J genes are TRBV29-1 and TRBJ2-1; no firm D call. The CDR3 sequence is 16 residues long. V lost 2 bases, J lost 2 bases, and 16 bases lay in between. The germline gives CDR1 SQVTM, CDR2 ANQGSEA.